This T cell receptor (beta chain) was captured in a study of human T cells and chemical hapten exposure. TCRdb re-derived calls from the RACE reads in MiXCR, one entry per CDR3 protein. The sample records under 450,000 distinct CDR3 sequences, about 6% being singletons. This clonotype came up many times. Regarding time point: patch test 2, 6 weeks after DPC sensitization. Described treatment: therapeutic diphenylcyclopropenone sensitization with weekly scalp DPC. This CDR3 is 13 amino acids long. V was clipped by 0 bases and J by 6 bases, with 8 bases between them. The V gene's germline CDR1 is SEHNR and CDR2 FQNEAQ (reference sequence).

Sequenced material: whole blood, taken in connection with sensitization to the hapten diphenylcyclopropenone (DPC). This chain uses TRBV7-9 with TRBJ1-2; no definite D call. The sequence was obtained from a woman between 18 and 29 years old with alopecia areata. Some clones in this sample may be carry-over from other donors' samples. CDR3 amino acids: CASSLADGDGYTF. CDR3 DNA: TGTGCCAGCAGCTTAGCGGATGGAGATGGCTACACCTTC.